This note documents a single T cell receptor beta chain sequence. This clonotype was detected only a few times. Its antigen has not been determined. No base quality values were provided; no much bigger clone lies one nucleotide off. The data were taken from a study of T cell repertoires in cytomegalovirus infection (dated by TCRdb to the late 2010s). In terms of the full investigation: The HLA type of each donor mattered for the analysis, because public TCR beta signatures pointed to carriage of CMV infection along with the matching HLA type.

At the junction V is shortened by 4 bases and J by 5 bases; bases outside the gene matches: 18. The CDR3 contains 18 residues, cysteine and phenylalanine counted. Only CDR3 DNA remains: 54 bases, in frame from the first base. The germline V gene (reference sequence) gives CDR1 as SEHNR and CDR2 as FQNEAQ. What the work shows at the level of the full study, not this receptor alone: The ex vivo response was dominated by HLA-C-restricted CMV-specific TCR beta clonotypes, which also provided the single most frequent clonotype in two of eight donors. In both this cohort and an independent roughly 330-donor cohort, the cumulative frequency of public TCR beta family members distinguished carriers of CMV infection plus the relevant HLA type.

TCRdb shows the sequencer as Illumina HiSeq 1500. TCRdb took the public reads, trimmed them with fastp at Q25, ran MiXCR for clone calling and kept in-frame beta chains. Each entry merges the rows of one CDR3 protein and shows their most common DNA and genes. For this sample the table gives some 440,000 distinct CDR3 sequences, of which approximately 32% were detected only once. Of the sample, roughly an eighth falls within the top ten clones. The chain links TRBV7-9 with TRBJ2-5, with TRBD2 identical over 8 junction bases. The receptor comes from a human donor in good health (CMV status not recorded). Some clones in this sample may be carry-over from other donors' samples. Sequencing used PBMCs. The DNA reads as follows: TGTGCCAGCAGCTCTACCCGACGGGGGGGGCCGGAGTGGGAGACCCAGTACTTC. It specifies CASSSTRRGGPEWETQYF.